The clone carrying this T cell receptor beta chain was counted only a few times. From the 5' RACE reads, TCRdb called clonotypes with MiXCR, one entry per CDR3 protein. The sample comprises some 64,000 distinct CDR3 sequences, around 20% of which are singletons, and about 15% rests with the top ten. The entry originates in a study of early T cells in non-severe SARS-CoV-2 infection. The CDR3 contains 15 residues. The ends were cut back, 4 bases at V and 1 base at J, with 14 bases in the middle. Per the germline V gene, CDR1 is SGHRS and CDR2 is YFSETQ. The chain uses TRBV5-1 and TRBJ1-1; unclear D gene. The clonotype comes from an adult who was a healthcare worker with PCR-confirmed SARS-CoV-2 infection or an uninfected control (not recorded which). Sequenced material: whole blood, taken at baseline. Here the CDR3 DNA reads TGCGCCAGCAGCATGACCTCTTCTTCGAACACTGAAGCTTTCTTT. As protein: CASSMTSSSNTEAFF. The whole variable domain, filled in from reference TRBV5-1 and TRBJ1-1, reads KAGVTQTPRYLIKTRGQQVTLSCSPISGHRSVSWYQQTPGQGLQFLFEYFSETQRNKGNFPGRFSGRQFSNSRSEMNVSTLELGDSALYLCASSMTSSSNTEAFFGQGTRLTVV.